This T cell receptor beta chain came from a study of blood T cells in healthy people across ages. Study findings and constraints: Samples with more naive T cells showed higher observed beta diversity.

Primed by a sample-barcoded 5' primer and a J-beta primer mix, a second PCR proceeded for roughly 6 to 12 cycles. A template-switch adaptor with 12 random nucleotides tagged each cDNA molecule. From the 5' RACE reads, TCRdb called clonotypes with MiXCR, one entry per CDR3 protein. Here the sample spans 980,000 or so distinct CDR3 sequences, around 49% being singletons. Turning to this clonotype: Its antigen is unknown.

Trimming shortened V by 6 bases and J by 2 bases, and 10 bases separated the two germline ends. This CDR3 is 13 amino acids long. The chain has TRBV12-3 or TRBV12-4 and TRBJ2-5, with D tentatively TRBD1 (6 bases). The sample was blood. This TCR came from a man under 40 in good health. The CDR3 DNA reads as TGTGCCAGCAGGTTGGACAGTCAAGAGACCCAGTACTTC. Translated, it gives CASRLDSQETQYF.